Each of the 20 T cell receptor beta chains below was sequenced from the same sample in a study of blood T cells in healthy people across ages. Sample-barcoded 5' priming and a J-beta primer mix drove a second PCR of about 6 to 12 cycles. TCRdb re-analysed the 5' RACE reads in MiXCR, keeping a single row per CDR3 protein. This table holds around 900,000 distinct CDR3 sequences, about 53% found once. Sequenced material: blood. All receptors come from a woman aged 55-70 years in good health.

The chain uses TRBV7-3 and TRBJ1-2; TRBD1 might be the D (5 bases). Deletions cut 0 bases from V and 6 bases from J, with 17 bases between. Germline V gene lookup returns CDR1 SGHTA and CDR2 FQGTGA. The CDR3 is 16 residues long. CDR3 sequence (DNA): TGTGCCAGCAGCTTAACGGGGGGACGGCTAGGGAATGGCTACACCTTC. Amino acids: CASSLTGGRLGNGYTF.

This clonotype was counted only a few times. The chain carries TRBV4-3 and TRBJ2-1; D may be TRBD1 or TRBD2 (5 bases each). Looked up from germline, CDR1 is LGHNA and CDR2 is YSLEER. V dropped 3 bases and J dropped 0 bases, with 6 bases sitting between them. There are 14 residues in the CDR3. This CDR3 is CASSQGDSYNEQFF. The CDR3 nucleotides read TGCGCCAGCAGCCAGGGGGACTCCTACAATGAGCAGTTCTTC.

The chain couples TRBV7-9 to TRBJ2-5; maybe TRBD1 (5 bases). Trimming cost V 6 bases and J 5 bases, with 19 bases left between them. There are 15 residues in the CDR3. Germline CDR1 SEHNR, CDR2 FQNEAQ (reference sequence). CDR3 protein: CASRSIQGKRETQYF. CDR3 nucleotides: TGTGCCAGCAGATCGATCCAGGGTAAAAGGGAGACCCAGTACTTC.

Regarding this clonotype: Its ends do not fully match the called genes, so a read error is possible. In nucleotides, the CDR3 is TGTGCCAGCAGCCAAGGGAGCAATGAGCGGTTCTTC. It specifies CASSQGSNERFF. J is TRBJ2-1 and V is TRBV3-1; D is unresolved. CDR1 and CDR2 from the germline V gene are LGHDT and YNNKEL (reference sequence). The CDR3 length is 12 residues.

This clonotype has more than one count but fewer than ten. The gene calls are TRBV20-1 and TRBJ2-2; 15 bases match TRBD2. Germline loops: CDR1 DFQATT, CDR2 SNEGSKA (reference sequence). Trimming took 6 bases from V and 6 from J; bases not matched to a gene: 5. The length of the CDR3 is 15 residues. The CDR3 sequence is CSAQGLAGGAGELFF. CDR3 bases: TGCAGTGCCCAGGGACTAGCGGGAGGTGCCGGGGAGCTGTTTTTT.

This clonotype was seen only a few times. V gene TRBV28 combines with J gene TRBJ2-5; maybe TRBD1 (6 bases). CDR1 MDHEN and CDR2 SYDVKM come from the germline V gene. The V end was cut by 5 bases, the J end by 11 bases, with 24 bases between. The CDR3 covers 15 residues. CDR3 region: CASSRQDLPGVGQYF. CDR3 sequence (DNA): TGTGCCAGCAGTCGACAGGACCTGCCTGGGGTAGGGCAGTACTTC.

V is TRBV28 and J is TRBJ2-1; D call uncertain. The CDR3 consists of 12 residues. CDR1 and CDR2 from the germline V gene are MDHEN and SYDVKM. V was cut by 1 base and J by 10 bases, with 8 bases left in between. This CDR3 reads CASSLFPREQFF. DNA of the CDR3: TGTGCCAGCAGTTTATTCCCTAGGGAGCAGTTCTTC.

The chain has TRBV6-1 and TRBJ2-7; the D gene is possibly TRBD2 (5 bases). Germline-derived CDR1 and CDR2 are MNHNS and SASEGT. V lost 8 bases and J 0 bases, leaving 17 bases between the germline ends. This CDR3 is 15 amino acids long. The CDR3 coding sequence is TGTGCCAGCCGCACCCGGACTGGGTCCTCCTACGAGCAGTACTTC. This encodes CASRTRTGSSYEQYF.

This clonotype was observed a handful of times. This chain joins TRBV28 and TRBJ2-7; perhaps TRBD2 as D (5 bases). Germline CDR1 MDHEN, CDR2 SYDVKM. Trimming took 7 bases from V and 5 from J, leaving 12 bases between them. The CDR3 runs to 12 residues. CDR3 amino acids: CASISRRDEQYF. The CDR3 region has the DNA TGTGCCAGCATTAGCAGGCGGGACGAGCAGTACTTC.

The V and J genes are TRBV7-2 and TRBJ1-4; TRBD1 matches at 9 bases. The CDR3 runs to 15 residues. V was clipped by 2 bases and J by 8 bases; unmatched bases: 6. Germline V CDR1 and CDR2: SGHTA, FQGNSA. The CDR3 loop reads CASSLMGQGGEKLFF. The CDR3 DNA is TGTGCCAGCAGCTTAATGGGACAGGGCGGGGAAAAACTGTTTTTT.

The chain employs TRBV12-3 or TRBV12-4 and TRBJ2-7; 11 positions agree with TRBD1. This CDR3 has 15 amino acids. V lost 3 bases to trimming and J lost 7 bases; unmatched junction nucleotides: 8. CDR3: CASSLGTGGLEEQYF. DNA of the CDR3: TGTGCCAGCAGTTTGGGGACAGGGGGGTTGGAAGAGCAGTACTTC.

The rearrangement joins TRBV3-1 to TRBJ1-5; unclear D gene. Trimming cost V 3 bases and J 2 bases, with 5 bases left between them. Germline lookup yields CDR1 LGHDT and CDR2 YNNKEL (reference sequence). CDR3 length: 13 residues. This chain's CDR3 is CASSHGGNQPQHF. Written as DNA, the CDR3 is TGTGCCAGCAGCCACGGCGGCAATCAGCCCCAGCATTTT.

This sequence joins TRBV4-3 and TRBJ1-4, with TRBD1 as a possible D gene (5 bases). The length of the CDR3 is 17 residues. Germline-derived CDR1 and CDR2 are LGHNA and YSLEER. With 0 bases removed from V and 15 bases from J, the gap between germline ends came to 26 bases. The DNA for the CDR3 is TGCGCCAGCAGCCAAGATATGGGCAGACAGCCGTACGAGGAATTGTTTTTT. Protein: CASSQDMGRQPYEELFF.

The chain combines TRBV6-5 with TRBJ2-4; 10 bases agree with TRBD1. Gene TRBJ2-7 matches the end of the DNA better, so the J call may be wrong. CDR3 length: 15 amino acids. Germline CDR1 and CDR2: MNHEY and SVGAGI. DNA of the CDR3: TGTGCCAGCAGCGACGCGGGACAGGGGAACTACGAGCAGTACTTC. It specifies CASSDAGQGNYEQYF.

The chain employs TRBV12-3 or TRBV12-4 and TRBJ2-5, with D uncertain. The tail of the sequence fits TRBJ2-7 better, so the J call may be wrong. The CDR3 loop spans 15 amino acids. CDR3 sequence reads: CASSLYGLSSPEQYF. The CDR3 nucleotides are TGTGCCAGCAGTTTATATGGTTTATCGAGTCCCGAGCAGTACTTC.

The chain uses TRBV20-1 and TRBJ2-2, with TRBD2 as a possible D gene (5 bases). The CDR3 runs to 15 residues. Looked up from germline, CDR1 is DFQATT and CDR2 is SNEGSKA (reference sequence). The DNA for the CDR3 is TGCAATGCCAGAAAAAGCGGAGCGAACACCGGGGAGCTGTTTTTT. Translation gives CNARKSGANTGELFF.

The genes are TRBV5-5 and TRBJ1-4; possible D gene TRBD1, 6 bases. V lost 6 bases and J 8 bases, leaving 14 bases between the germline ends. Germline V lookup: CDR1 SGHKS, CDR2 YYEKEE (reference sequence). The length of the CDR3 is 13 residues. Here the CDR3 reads CASTSNREEKLFF. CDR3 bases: TGTGCCAGCACCTCCAACAGGGAAGAAAAACTGTTTTTT.

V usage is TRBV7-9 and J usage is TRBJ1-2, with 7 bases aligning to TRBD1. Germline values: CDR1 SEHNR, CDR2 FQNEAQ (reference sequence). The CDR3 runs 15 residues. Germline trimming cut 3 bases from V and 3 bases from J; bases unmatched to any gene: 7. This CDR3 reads CASSFTGADDYGYTF. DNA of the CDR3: TGTGCCAGCAGCTTTACAGGGGCAGATGACTATGGCTACACCTTC.

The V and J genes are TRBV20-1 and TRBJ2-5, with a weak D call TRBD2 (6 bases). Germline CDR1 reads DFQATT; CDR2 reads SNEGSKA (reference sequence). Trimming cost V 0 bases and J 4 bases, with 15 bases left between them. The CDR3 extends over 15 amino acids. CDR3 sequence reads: CSARDRVLARETQYF. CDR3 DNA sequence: TGCAGTGCTAGAGATCGGGTACTAGCCAGAGAGACCCAGTACTTC.

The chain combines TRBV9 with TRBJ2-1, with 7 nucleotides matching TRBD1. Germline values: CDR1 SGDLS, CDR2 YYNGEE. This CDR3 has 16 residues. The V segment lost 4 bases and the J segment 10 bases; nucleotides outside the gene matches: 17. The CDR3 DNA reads TGTGCCAGCAGCCCAACTTCGACAGGGAGACCAAAGGAGCAGTTCTTC. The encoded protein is CASSPTSTGRPKEQFF.